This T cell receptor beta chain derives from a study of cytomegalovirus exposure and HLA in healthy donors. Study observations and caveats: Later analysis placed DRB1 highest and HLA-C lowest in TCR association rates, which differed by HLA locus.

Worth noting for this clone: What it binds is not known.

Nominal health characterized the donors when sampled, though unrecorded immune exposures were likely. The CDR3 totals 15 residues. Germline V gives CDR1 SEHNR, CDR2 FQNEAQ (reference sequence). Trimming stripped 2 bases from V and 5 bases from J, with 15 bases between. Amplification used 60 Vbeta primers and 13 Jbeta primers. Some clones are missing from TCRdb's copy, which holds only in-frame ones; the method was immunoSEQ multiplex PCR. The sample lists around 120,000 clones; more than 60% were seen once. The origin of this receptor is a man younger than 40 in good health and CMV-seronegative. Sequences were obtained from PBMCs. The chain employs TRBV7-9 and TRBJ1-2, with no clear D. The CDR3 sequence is CASSLSGRTLYGYTF. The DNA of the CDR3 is TGTGCCAGCAGCTTATCGGGGAGGACTCTGTATGGCTACACCTTC.